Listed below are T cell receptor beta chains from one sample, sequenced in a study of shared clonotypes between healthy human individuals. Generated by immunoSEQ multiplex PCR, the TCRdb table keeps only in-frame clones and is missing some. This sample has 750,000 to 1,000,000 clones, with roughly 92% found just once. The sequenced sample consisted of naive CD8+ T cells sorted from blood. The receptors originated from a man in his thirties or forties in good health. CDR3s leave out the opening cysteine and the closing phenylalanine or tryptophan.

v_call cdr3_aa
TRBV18 ASSPDYSYEQY
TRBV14 ASSQDLSGDEQY
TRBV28 ASSQLAGGYNEQF
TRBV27 ASSPLGAGELF
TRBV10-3 AISLDSSYEQY
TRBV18 ASSTTSGMNEQF
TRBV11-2 ASSLIRRAARSGPNTIY
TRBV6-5 ASSYSASGRYEQY
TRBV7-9 ASSQGAVAGANVLT
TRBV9 ASSEVPGANVLT
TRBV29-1 SVDSAGEADTQY
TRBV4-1 ASSHLTGPSNEQF
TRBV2 ASSRTGSLSVKLF
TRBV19 ASSTTSGGIHTQY
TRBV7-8 ASSSRWGNEKLF
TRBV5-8 ASSLLPGGGQPQH